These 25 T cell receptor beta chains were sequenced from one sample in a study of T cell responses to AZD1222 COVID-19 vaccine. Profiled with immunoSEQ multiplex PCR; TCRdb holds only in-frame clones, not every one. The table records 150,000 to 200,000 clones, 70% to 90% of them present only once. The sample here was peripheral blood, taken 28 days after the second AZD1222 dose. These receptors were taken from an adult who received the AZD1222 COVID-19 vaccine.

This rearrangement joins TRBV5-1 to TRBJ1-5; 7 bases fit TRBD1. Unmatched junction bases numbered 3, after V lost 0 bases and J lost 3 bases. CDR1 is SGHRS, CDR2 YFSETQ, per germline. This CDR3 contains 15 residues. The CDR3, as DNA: TGCGCCAGCAGCTTGGACAGGGGCCCCAATCAGCCCCAGCATTTT. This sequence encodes CASSLDRGPNQPQHF.

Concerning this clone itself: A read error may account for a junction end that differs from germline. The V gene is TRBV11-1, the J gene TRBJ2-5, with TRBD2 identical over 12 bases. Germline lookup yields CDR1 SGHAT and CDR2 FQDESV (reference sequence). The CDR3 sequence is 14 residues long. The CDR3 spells CASSLAGGQETQYF. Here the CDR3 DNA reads TGTGCCAGCAGCCTAGCGGGGGGGCAAGAGACCCAGTACTTC.

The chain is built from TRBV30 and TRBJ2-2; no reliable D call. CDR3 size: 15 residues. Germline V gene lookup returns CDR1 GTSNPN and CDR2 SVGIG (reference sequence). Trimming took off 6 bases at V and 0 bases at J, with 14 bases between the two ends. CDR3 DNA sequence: TGTGCCTGTTCTCCCCTATCCTCGAACACCGGGGAGCTGTTTTTT. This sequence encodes CACSPLSSNTGELFF.

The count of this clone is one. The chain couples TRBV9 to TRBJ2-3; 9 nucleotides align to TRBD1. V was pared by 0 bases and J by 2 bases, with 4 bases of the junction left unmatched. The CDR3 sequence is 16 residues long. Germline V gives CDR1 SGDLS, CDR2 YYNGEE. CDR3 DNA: TGTGCCAGCAGCGTAGGGACAGGGGCCCTCACAGATACGCAGTATTTT. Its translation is CASSVGTGALTDTQYF.

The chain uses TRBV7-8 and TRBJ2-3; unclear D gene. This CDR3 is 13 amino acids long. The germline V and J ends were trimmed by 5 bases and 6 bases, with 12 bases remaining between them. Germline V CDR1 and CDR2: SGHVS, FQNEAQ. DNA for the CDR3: TGTGCCAGCAGCAACCGACGGATTGATACGCAGTATTTT. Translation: CASSNRRIDTQYF.

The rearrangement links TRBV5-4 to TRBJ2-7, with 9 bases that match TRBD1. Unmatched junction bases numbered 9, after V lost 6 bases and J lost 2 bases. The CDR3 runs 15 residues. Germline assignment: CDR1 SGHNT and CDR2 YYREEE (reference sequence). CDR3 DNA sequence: TGTGCCAGCACCGAGGGGACAGGGAAAGCCTACGAGCAGTACTTC. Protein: CASTEGTGKAYEQYF.

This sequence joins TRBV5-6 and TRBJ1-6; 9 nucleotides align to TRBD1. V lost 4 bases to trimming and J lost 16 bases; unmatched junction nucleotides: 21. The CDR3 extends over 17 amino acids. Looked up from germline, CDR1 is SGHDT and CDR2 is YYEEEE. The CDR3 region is CASSGLLTRDRAETLHF. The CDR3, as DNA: TGTGCCAGCAGCGGTTTATTAACCAGGGACAGGGCAGAGACACTCCACTTT.

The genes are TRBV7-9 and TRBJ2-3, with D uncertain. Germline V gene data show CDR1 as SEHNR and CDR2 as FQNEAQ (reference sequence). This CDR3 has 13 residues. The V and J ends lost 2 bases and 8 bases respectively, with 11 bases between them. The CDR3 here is CASSLYIRATQYF. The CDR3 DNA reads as TGTGCCAGCAGCTTATATATACGGGCTACGCAGTATTTT. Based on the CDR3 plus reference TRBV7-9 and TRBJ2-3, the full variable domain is DTGVSQNPRHKITKRGQNVTFRCDPISEHNRLYWYRQTLGQGPEFLTYFQNEAQLEKSRLLSDRFSAERPKGSFSTLEIQRTEQGDSAMYLCASSLYIRATQYFGPGTRLTVL.

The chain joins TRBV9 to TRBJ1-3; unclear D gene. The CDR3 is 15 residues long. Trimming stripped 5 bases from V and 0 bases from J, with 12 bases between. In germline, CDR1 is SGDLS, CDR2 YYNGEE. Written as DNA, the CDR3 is TGTGCCAGCAGTGAACGGGGTTTCTCTGGAAACACCATATATTTT. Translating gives CASSERGFSGNTIYF.

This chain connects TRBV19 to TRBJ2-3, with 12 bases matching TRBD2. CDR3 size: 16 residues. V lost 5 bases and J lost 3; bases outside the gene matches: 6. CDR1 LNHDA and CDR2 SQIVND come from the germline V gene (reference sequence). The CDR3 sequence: CASSLLAGGRTDTQYF. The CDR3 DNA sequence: TGTGCCAGTAGTTTACTAGCGGGGGGAAGGACAGATACGCAGTATTTT.

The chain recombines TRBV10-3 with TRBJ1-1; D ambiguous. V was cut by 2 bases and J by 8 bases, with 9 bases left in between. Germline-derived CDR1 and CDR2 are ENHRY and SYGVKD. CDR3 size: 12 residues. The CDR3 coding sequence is TGTGCCATCAGTGAGGGCCCGACCGAAGCTTTCTTT. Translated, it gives CAISEGPTEAFF.

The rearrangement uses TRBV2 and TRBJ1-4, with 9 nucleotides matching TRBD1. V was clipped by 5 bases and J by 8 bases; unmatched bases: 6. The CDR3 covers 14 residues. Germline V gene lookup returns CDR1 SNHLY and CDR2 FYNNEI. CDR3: CASSLQGAREKLFF. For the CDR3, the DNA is TGTGCCAGCAGTTTACAGGGGGCGCGGGAAAAACTGTTTTTT.

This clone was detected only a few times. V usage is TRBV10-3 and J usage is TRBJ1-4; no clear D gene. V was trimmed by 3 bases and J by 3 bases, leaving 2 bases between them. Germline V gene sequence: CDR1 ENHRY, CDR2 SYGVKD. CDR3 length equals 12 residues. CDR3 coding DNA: TGTGCCATCAGTGACGCTAATGAAAAACTGTTTTTT. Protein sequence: CAISDANEKLFF.

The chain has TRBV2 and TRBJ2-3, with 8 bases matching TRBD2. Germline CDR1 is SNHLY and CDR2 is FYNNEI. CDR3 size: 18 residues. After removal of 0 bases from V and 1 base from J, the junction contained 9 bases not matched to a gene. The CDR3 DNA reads TGTGCCAGCAGTGAAGCGCTTCCGGGGGGGCCGGGCACAGATACGCAGTATTTT. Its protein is CASSEALPGGPGTDTQYF.

The CDR3 DNA is TGCGCCAGCAGCTCCCGGATGGGTAGCGGGGGGGCAGATACGCAGTATTTT. This sequence encodes CASSSRMGSGGADTQYF. This rearrangement joins TRBV5-1 to TRBJ2-3; 11 bases are shared with TRBD2. The CDR3 contains 17 residues. Germline CDR1 is SGHRS and CDR2 is YFSETQ. V gave up 3 bases and J gave up 4 bases; unmatched junction bases: 10.

CDR3 sequence (DNA): TGTGCCACGGGGGACACCGGGGAGCTGTTTTTT. Protein sequence: CATGDTGELFF. J is TRBJ2-2 and V is TRBV6-5, with D perhaps matching TRBD2 (6 bases). Germline V gene sequence: CDR1 MNHEY, CDR2 SVGAGI. V was pared by 10 bases and J by 3 bases, with 6 bases between. The CDR3 length is 11 residues.

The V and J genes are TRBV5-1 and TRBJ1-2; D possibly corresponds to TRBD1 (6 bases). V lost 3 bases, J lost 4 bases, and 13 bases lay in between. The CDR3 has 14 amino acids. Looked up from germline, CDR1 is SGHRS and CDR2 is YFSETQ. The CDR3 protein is CASSSGGQSYGYTF. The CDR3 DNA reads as TGCGCCAGCAGCTCCGGAGGACAGAGCTATGGCTACACCTTC.

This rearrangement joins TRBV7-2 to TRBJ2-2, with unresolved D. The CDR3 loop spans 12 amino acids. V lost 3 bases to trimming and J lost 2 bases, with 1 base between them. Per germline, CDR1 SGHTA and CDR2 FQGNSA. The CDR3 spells CASSFNTGELFF. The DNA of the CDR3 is TGTGCCAGCAGCTTTAACACCGGGGAGCTGTTTTTT.

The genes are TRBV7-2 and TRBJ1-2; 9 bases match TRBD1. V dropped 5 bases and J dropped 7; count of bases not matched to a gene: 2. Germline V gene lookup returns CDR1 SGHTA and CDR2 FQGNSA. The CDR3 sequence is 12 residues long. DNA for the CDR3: TGTGCCAGCAGCACGGGACAGGGTGGCTACACCTTC. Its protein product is CASSTGQGGYTF.

The CDR3 spells CASSEPGGISYEQYF. The CDR3 nucleotides read TGTGCCAGCAGTGAACCCGGGGGAATTTCGTACGAGCAGTACTTC. The chain combines TRBV2 with TRBJ2-7; D is perhaps TRBD2 (6 bases). CDR3 size: 15 residues. V was shortened by 2 bases and J by 4 bases, with 15 bases between the two germline ends. From germline, CDR1 is SNHLY and CDR2 FYNNEI.

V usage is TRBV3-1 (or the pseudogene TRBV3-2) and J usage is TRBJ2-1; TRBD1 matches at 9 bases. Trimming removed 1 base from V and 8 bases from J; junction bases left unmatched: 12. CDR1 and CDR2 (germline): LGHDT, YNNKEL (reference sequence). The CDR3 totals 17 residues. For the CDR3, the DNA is TGTGCCAGCAGCCAAGGCCGAACCACAGGGGGCAGAGATGAGCAGTTCTTC. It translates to CASSQGRTTGGRDEQFF.

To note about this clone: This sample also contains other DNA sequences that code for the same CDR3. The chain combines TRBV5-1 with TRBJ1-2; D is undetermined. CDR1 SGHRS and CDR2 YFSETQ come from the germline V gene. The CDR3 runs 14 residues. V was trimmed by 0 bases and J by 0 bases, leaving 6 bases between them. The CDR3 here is CASSLDGANYGYTF. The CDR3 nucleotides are TGCGCCAGCAGCTTGGATGGAGCTAACTATGGCTACACCTTC.

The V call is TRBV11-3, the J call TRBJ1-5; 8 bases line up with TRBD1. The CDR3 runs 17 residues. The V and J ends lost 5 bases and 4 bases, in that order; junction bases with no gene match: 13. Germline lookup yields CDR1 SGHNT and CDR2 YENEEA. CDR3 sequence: CASSRVLGTGDNQPQHF. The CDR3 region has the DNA TGTGCCAGCAGCCGGGTATTAGGGACAGGAGATAATCAGCCCCAGCATTTT.

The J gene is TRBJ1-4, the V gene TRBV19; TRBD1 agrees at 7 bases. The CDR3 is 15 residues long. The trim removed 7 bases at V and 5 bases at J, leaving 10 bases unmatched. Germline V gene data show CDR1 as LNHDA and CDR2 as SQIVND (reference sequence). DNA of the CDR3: TGTGCCAGTACCAACGACAGGGTTGGGAATGAAAAACTGTTTTTT. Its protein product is CASTNDRVGNEKLFF.

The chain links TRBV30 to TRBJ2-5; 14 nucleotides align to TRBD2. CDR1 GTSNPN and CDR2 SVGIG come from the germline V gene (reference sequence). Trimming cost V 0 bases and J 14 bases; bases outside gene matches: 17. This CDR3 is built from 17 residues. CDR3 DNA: TGTGCCTGGAGTGTACGAGGACTAGCGGGGGGCAGGGACAAGAGATACTTC. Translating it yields CAWSVRGLAGGRDKRYF.